The clone carrying this T cell receptor beta chain was detected many times. The data derive from a study of early T cells in non-severe SARS-CoV-2 infection. Turning to the study itself: Sequencing of bulk RNA from unsorted whole blood was done, without chain pairing.

The V end lost 7 bases, the J end lost 0 bases, and 10 bases lay between the germline ends. In germline, CDR1 is MNHNS, CDR2 SASEGT. There are 14 residues in the CDR3. TCRdb reprocessed the 5' RACE reads via MiXCR and lists one record per CDR3 protein. The sample records some 30,000 distinct CDR3 sequences, about 8.2% being singletons. Sequencing was carried out using whole blood. This chain links TRBV6-1 with TRBJ1-3, with a weak D call TRBD1 (6 bases). The receptor was isolated from an adult who was a healthcare worker with PCR-confirmed SARS-CoV-2 infection or an uninfected control (not recorded which). CDR3 in DNA: TGTGCCAGCACAGGGGATTACTCTGGAAACACCATATATTTT. It is translated as CASTGDYSGNTIYF.